One and the same sample provided the 8 T cell receptor beta chains below, sequenced in a study of response to subunit inactivated influenza vaccine. TCRdb reanalysed the RT-PCR reads using MiXCR and keeps one entry per CDR3 protein. The sample has 700,000 to 900,000 distinct CDR3 sequences; 20% to 25% are singletons. The material sequenced was PBMCs from blood, taken 4 to 6 days after vaccination. The receptors were gathered from a man aged 50 to 59 who received an inactivated influenza vaccine.

The chain combines TRBV12-3 or TRBV12-4 with TRBJ1-1; D remains unclear. V was trimmed by 3 bases and J by 1 base, leaving 9 bases between them. The CDR3 runs to 14 residues. Here the CDR3 reads CASSFGLENTEAFF. In DNA, the CDR3 is TGTGCCAGCAGTTTCGGACTAGAGAACACTGAAGCTTTCTTT.

The chain combines TRBV27 with TRBJ2-5; 7 bases are shared with TRBD1. The CDR3 sequence is 16 residues long. Trimming removed 1 base from V and 2 bases from J; junction bases left unmatched: 7. Looked up from germline, CDR1 is MNHEY and CDR2 is SMNVEV (reference sequence). Written as DNA, the CDR3 is TGTGCCAGCAGTTTATATGGCAGGGGGTGGCAAGAGACCCAGTACTTC. This encodes CASSLYGRGWQETQYF.

This sequence joins TRBV5-4 and TRBJ2-5, with 10 nucleotides matching TRBD2. Per the germline V gene, CDR1 is SGHNT and CDR2 is YYREEE (reference sequence). The junction had 8 bases not matched to a gene; V was cut back by 1 base and J by 2 bases. CDR3 length: 17 residues. CDR3 protein: CASSLLGAGGRQETQYF. Written as DNA, the CDR3 is TGTGCCAGCAGCTTGCTCGGAGCGGGGGGGCGGCAAGAGACCCAGTACTTC. The whole variable domain, remainder taken from reference TRBV5-4 and TRBJ2-5, is ETGVTQSPTHLIKTRGQQVTLRCSSQSGHNTVSWYQQALGQGPQFIFQYYREEENGRGNFPPRFSGLQFPNYSSELNVNALELDDSALYLCASSLLGAGGRQETQYFGPGTRLLVL.

This clonotype was counted a few times. The chain links TRBV7-9 to TRBJ2-1, with D uncertain. Germline V gene data show CDR1 as SEHNR and CDR2 as FQNEAQ (reference sequence). The CDR3 runs 13 residues. The V end lost 5 bases, the J end lost 10 bases, and 15 bases lay between the germline ends. The DNA for the CDR3 is TGTGCCAGCAGCCCGAGTAACTTGGGCGAGCAGTTCTTC. Translated, it gives CASSPSNLGEQFF. The full variable domain, completed using reference TRBV7-9 and TRBJ2-1, is DTGVSQNPRHKITKRGQNVTFRCDPISEHNRLYWYRQTLGQGPEFLTYFQNEAQLEKSRLLSDRFSAERPKGSFSTLEIQRTEQGDSAMYLCASSPSNLGEQFFGPGTRLTVL.

The chain combines TRBV9 with TRBJ1-1; 7 bases agree with TRBD1. CDR1 and CDR2 (germline): SGDLS, YYNGEE. V gave up 3 bases and J gave up 0 bases; unmatched junction bases: 5. This CDR3 is built from 15 residues. The CDR3 nucleotides read TGTGCCAGCAGCGCCAAGGGACAGATGAACACTGAAGCTTTCTTT. Its translation: CASSAKGQMNTEAFF.

This clonotype was seen only a few times. The J gene is TRBJ2-7, the V gene TRBV3-1, with a weak D call TRBD2 (6 bases). The germline CDR1 and CDR2 sequences are LGHDT and YNNKEL (reference sequence). This CDR3 is 15 amino acids long. The V end lost 1 base, the J end lost 7 bases, and 17 bases lay between the germline ends. CDR3 protein: CASSQAGGTAGEQYF. CDR3 in DNA: TGTGCCAGCAGCCAAGCGGGCGGGACCGCTGGAGAGCAGTACTTC.

The chain is built from TRBV11-2 and TRBJ2-7; 7 bases match TRBD2. Germline V CDR1 and CDR2: SGHAT, FQNNGV. The CDR3 has 14 amino acids. V gave up 3 bases and J gave up 5 bases; unmatched junction bases: 7. The CDR3 DNA sequence: TGTGCCAGCAGCTTTAGCCCAAGCGGGGACGAGCAGTACTTC. Translated, it gives CASSFSPSGDEQYF. The complete variable domain, with remaining parts taken from reference TRBV11-2 and TRBJ2-7, reads EAGVAQSPRYKIIEKRQSVAFWCNPISGHATLYWYQQILGQGPKLLIQFQNNGVVDDSQLPKDRFSAERLKGVDSTLKIQPAKLEDSAVYLCASSFSPSGDEQYFGPGTRLTVT.

The V gene is TRBV12-3 or TRBV12-4, the J gene TRBJ2-4; maybe TRBD2 (6 bases). The CDR3 loop spans 14 amino acids. Trimming removed 6 bases from V and 3 bases from J, with 12 bases in between. CDR3 in DNA: TGTGCCAGCAGCATGGGGGGACTCAAAAACATTCAGTACTTC. This sequence encodes CASSMGGLKNIQYF.